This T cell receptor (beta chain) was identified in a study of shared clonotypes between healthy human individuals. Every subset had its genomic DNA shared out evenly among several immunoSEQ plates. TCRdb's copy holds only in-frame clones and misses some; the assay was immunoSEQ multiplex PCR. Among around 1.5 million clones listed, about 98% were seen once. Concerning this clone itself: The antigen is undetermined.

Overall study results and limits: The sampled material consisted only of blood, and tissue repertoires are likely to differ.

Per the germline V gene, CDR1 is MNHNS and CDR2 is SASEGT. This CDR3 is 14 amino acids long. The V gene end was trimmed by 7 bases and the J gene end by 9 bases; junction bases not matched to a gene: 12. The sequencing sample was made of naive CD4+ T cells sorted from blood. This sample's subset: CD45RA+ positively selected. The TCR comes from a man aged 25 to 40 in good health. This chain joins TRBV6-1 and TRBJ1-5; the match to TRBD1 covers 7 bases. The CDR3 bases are TGTGCCAGCAAAGAAGGGCCAGGGGGACGGCCCCAGCATTTT. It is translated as CASKEGPGGRPQHF.